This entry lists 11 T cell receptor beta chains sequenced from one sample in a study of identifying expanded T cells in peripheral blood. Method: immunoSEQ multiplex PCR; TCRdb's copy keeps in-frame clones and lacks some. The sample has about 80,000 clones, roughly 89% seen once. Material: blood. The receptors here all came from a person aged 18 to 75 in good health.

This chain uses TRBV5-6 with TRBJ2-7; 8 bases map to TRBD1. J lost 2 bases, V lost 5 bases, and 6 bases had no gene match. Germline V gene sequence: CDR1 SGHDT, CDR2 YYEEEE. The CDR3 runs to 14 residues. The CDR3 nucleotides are TGTGCCAGCAGTCGCGGACAGGGTCCCTACGAGCAGTACTTC. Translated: CASSRGQGPYEQYF.

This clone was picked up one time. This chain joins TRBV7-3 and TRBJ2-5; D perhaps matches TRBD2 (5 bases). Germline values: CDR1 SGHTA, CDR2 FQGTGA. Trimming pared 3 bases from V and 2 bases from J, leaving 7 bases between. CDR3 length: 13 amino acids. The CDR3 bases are TGTGCCAGCAGCTTTGGGAGTCAAGAGACCCAGTACTTC. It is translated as CASSFGSQETQYF.

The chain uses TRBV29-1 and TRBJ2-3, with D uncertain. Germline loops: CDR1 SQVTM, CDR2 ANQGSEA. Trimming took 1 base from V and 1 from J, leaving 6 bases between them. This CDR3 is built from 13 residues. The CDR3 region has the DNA TGCAGCGTTGAAGCCACAGGCACAGATACGCAGTATTTT. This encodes CSVEATGTDTQYF.

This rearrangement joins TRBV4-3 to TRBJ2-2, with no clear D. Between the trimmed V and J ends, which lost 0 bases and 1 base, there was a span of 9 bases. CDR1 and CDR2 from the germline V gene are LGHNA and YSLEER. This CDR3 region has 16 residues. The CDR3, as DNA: TGCGCCAGCAGCCAAGATCTTGGGGAGAACACCGGGGAGCTGTTTTTT. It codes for CASSQDLGENTGELFF.

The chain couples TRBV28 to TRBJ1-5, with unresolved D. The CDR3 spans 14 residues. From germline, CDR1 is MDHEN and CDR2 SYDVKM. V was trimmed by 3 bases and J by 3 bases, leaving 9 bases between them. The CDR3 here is CASSFRLNNQPQHF. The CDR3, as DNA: TGTGCCAGCAGTTTTCGGCTAAACAATCAGCCCCAGCATTTT.

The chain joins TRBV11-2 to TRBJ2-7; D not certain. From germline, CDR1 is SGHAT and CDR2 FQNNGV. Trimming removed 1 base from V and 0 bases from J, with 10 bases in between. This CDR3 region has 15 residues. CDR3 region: CASSLGIFYSYEQYF. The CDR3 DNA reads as TGTGCCAGCAGCTTAGGAATTTTTTACTCCTACGAGCAGTACTTC.

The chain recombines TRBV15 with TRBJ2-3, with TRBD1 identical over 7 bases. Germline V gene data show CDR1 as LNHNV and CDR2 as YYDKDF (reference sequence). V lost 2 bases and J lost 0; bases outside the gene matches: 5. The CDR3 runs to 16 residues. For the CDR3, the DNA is TGTGCCACCAGCAGAAGGACAGGTGCTAGCACAGATACGCAGTATTTT. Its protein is CATSRRTGASTDTQYF. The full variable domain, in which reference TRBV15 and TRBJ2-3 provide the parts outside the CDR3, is DAMVIQNPRYQVTQFGKPVTLSCSQTLNHNVMYWYQQKSSQAPKLLFHYYDKDFNNEADTPDNFQSRRPNTSFCFLDIRSPGLGDTAMYLCATSRRTGASTDTQYFGPGTRLTVL.

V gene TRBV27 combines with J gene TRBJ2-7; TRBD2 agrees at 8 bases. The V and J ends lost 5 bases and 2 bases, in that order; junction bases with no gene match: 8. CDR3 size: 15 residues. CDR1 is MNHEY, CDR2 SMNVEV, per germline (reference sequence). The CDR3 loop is CASSPGLAPAYEQYF. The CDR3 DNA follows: TGTGCCAGCAGTCCCGGACTAGCCCCAGCCTACGAGCAGTACTTC.

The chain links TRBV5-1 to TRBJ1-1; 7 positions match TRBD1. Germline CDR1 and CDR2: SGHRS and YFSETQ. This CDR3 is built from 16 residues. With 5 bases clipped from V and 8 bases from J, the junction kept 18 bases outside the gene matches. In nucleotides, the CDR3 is TGCGCCAGCAGTGTTAGCACAGGGGATAGGACAACCGAAGCTTTCTTT. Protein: CASSVSTGDRTTEAFF. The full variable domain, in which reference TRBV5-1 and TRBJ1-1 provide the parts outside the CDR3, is KAGVTQTPRYLIKTRGQQVTLSCSPISGHRSVSWYQQTPGQGLQFLFEYFSETQRNKGNFPGRFSGRQFSNSRSEMNVSTLELGDSALYLCASSVSTGDRTTEAFFGQGTRLTVV.

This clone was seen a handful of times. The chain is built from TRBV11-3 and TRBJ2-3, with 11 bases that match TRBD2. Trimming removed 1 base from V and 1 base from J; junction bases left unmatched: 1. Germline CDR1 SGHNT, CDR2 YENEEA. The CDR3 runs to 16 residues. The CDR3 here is CASSLGTSGRTDTQYF. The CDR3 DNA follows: TGTGCCAGCAGCTTAGGGACTAGCGGGCGCACAGATACGCAGTATTTT.

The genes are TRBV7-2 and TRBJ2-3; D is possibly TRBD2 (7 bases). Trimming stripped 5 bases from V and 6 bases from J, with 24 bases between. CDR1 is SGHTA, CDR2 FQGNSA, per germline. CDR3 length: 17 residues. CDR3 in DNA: TGTGCCAGCAGCCCCCAGGCTGGGGGCGGGGGTGTTGATACGCAGTATTTT. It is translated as CASSPQAGGGGVDTQYF. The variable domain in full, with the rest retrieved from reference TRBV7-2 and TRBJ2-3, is GAGVSQSPSNKVTEKGKDVELRCDPISGHTALYWYRQSLGQGLEFLIYFQGNSAPDKSGLPSDRFSAERTGGSVSTLTIQRTQQEDSAVYLCASSPQAGGGGVDTQYFGPGTRLTVL.